Below are 14 T cell receptor beta chains sequenced from a single sample in a study of CD8+ T cells in alopecia areata (dated by TCRdb to 2016 to 2018). Library preparation was by the immunoSEQ multiplex PCR assay. To provide template for TCR sequencing, every sample had RNA extracted and reverse transcribed into cDNA. TCRdb obtained this table from immuneACCESS and retained in-frame rearrangements with V and J assigned. These tables miss some clones; where compared with another copy, unresolved V genes account for less than half of the shortfall, and the remainder is unexplained. Present in this sample are some 20,000 clones, 66% of which were seen just once. 6% to 7% of the sample belongs to the ten largest clones. In the paper's terms, the time point label means: baseline before oral tofacitinib. From alopecia areata patients, peripheral blood was collected along with lesional scalp punch biopsies.

The sample consisted of skin, taken at week 0. Receptors originate from a human donor with alopecia areata.

The chain has TRBV7-2 and TRBJ1-5, with D possibly matching TRBD1 (5 bases). This CDR3 contains 15 residues. Trimming took 5 bases from V and 3 from J, leaving 14 bases between them. CDR1 and CDR2 (germline): SGHTA, FQGNSA. The CDR3 loop is CASSPLTALNQPQHF. The CDR3, as DNA: TGTGCCAGCAGCCCTTTGACAGCCCTCAATCAGCCCCAGCATTTT. Full variable domain (outside the CDR3, taken from reference TRBV7-2 and TRBJ1-5): GAGVSQSPSNKVTEKGKDVELRCDPISGHTALYWYRQSLGQGLEFLIYFQGNSAPDKSGLPSDRFSAERTGGSVSTLTIQRTQQEDSAVYLCASSPLTALNQPQHFGDGTRLSIL.

The chain recombines TRBV6-6 with TRBJ2-3; TRBD1 agrees at 10 bases. Germline-derived CDR1 and CDR2 are MNHNY and SVGAGI (reference sequence). The CDR3 runs 15 residues. V dropped 2 bases and J dropped 2; count of bases not matched to a gene: 1. CDR3 DNA: TGTGCCAGCAGTTACGGGACAGGGGACACAGATACGCAGTATTTT. This codes for CASSYGTGDTDTQYF.

This clone has more than one count but fewer than ten. CDR3 sequence: CASRFSGGLDTQYF. The DNA for the CDR3 is TGTGCCAGCAGGTTCAGCGGGGGATTGGATACGCAGTATTTT. The chain combines TRBV4-2 with TRBJ2-3, with 8 nucleotides matching TRBD2. The length of the CDR3 is 14 residues. V dropped 6 bases and J dropped 6; count of bases not matched to a gene: 8. CDR1 and CDR2 from the germline V gene are LGHNA and YNFKEQ.

In its sample, this clone was seen once. The V and J genes are TRBV7-9 and TRBJ1-1, with no clear D. The V and J ends lost 5 bases and 1 base respectively, with 14 bases between them. The CDR3 is made up of 15 amino acids. From germline, CDR1 is SEHNR and CDR2 FQNEAQ (reference sequence). The CDR3 spells CASSQGRDRNTEAFF. The DNA of the CDR3 is TGTGCCAGCAGCCAAGGAAGGGATAGGAACACTGAAGCTTTCTTT.

This sequence joins TRBV6-5 and TRBJ1-2; D remains ambiguous. With 8 bases removed from V and 2 bases from J, the gap between germline ends came to 9 bases. The germline CDR1 and CDR2 sequences are MNHEY and SVGAGI. There are 12 residues in the CDR3. The CDR3 region has the DNA TGTGCCAGCGCCGGTGGCAACTATGGCTACACCTTC. It encodes CASAGGNYGYTF.

The chain uses TRBV7-9 and TRBJ2-1, with a weak D call TRBD2 (5 bases). V lost 6 bases, J lost 8 bases, and 8 bases lay in between. Germline V CDR1 and CDR2: SEHNR, FQNEAQ (reference sequence). The CDR3 runs to 11 residues. In nucleotides, the CDR3 is TGTGCCAGCAGGCTAGCCCATGAGCAGTTCTTC. Its protein product is CASRLAHEQFF.

In its sample, this clone was seen a few times. The chain recombines TRBV28 with TRBJ2-7; TRBD2 aligns across 9 bases. This CDR3 is 16 amino acids long. CDR1 MDHEN and CDR2 SYDVKM come from the germline V gene. V lost 3 bases, J lost 0 bases, and 6 bases stayed unmatched. The CDR3 DNA sequence: TGTGCCAGCAGTTTTTCTCTAGCGGGACTCTCCTACGAGCAGTACTTC. Residues: CASSFSLAGLSYEQYF.

The V call is TRBV5-4, the J call TRBJ2-2; D perhaps matches TRBD1 (5 bases). Per the germline V gene, CDR1 is SGHNT and CDR2 is YYREEE (reference sequence). CDR3 length equals 14 residues. The V gene lost 6 bases and the J gene lost 1 base, with 10 bases spanning the gap. The CDR3 spells CASTITGNTGELFF. The CDR3 DNA reads TGTGCCAGCACCATCACAGGGAACACCGGGGAGCTGTTTTTT.

This sequence joins TRBV7-2 and TRBJ1-2; D might be TRBD1 (6 bases). This CDR3 spans 15 amino acids. Germline V gene data show CDR1 as SGHTA and CDR2 as FQGNSA. V was trimmed by 4 bases and J by 5 bases, leaving 17 bases between them. CDR3 DNA: TGTGCCAGCAGCTCGGGACAACTGGGGGATTATGGCTACACCTTC. This gives the protein CASSSGQLGDYGYTF.

This chain links TRBV7-6 with TRBJ1-1; D may be TRBD1 (6 bases). The germline gives CDR1 SGHVS, CDR2 FNYEAQ. V lost 5 bases and J lost 2, with 15 bases in between. This CDR3 spans 15 amino acids. The CDR3 region has the DNA TGTGCCAGCAGCCCGATCGGACAGACTAACACTGAAGCTTTCTTT. Amino acids: CASSPIGQTNTEAFF.

The V and J genes are TRBV2 and TRBJ1-1; D gene uncertain. Looked up from germline, CDR1 is SNHLY and CDR2 is FYNNEI. The CDR3 loop spans 16 amino acids. The V end was cut by 5 bases, the J end by 2 bases, with 18 bases between. This CDR3 reads CASSRPRSGLNTEAFF. The CDR3 bases are TGTGCCAGCAGTCGCCCCCGGTCTGGACTTAACACTGAAGCTTTCTTT.

This clone was counted between two and nine times. The J gene is TRBJ1-2, the V gene TRBV23-1; 7 bases fit TRBD1. TRBV23-1 is filed as an ORF, its function uncertain. Trimming cost V 4 bases and J 3 bases; bases outside gene matches: 17. The CDR3 runs to 18 residues. CDR3 nucleotide sequence: TGCGCCAGCAGTCCTAAAATCGAGACAGGGAAGTCGGACTATGGCTACACCTTC. This gives the protein CASSPKIETGKSDYGYTF.

Remarks on this clone: A far larger clone is only one base removed, so a read error is likely. V usage is TRBV6-5 and J usage is TRBJ2-7, with D possibly being TRBD2 (7 bases). The length of the CDR3 is 15 residues. Trimming left V 5 bases short and J 5 bases short, with 19 bases between. From germline, CDR1 is MNHEY and CDR2 SVGAGI. The CDR3 sequence is CASSLSLARGDEQYF. In nucleotides, the CDR3 is TGTGCCAGCAGTCTATCACTAGCGAGGGGGGACGAGCAGTACTTC.

This chain uses TRBV7-6 with TRBJ2-2; D might be TRBD2 (6 bases). V lost 1 base to trimming and J lost 0 bases, with 9 bases between them. CDR3 length: 16 amino acids. Germline-derived CDR1 and CDR2 are SGHVS and FNYEAQ. CDR3 residues: CASSLGPGANTGELFF. The CDR3 DNA sequence: TGTGCCAGCAGCTTAGGTCCGGGGGCGAACACCGGGGAGCTGTTTTTT.